These T cell receptor beta chains were read from a single sample in a study of CD8 T cells in ankylosing spondylitis. In TCRdb, the 5' RACE reads were re-called with MiXCR into one record per CDR3 protein. Of 250,000 to 350,000 distinct CDR3 sequences listed, 20% are singletons. The sample taken for sequencing was blood, either unsorted or a sorted T cell fraction (not recorded which). These receptors came from a male donor with ankylosing spondylitis or in good health (not recorded which). CDR3s include the opening cysteine and the closing phenylalanine or tryptophan. The D gene is left open where the match is weak. Size values are once, few and many counts, or a class for expanded clones, and some rows have none.

j_call: TRBJ2-2; clone_size: few; v_call: TRBV13; d_call: -; cdr3_aa: CASSLYTRRRGKGFPGELFF; cdr3_nt: TGTGCCAGCAGCTTATATACACGCAGGAGGGGGAAGGGATTCCCCGGGGAGCTGTTTTTT
j_call: TRBJ2-6; clone_size: few; v_call: TRBV10-3; d_call: -; cdr3_aa: CATLIAGANVLTF; cdr3_nt: TGTGCCACCTTAATCGCTGGGGCCAACGTCCTGACTTTC
j_call: TRBJ2-1; clone_size: -; v_call: TRBV7-3; d_call: TRBD1; cdr3_aa: CASSADRDNEQFF; cdr3_nt: TGTGCCAGCAGCGCCGACAGGGACAATGAGCAGTTCTTC
j_call: TRBJ1-5; clone_size: few; v_call: TRBV20-1; d_call: -; cdr3_aa: CSARLRGWGNQPQHF; cdr3_nt: TGCAGTGCTAGACTACGGGGGTGGGGGAATCAGCCCCAGCATTTT
j_call: TRBJ2-1; clone_size: few; v_call: TRBV12-3/TRBV12-4; d_call: -; cdr3_aa: CASSWDQRGNEQFF; cdr3_nt: TGTGCCAGCTCCTGGGACCAAAGGGGCAATGAGCAGTTCTTC
j_call: TRBJ2-1; clone_size: many; v_call: TRBV6-1; d_call: TRBD2; cdr3_aa: CASSGTSGMDEQFF; cdr3_nt: TGTGCCAGCAGCGGGACTAGCGGGATGGATGAGCAGTTCTTC
j_call: TRBJ2-1; clone_size: large; v_call: TRBV5-1; d_call: TRBD2; cdr3_aa: CASSFRTSGNEQFF; cdr3_nt: TGCGCCAGCAGCTTCCGTACTAGCGGCAATGAGCAGTTCTTC
j_call: TRBJ2-1; clone_size: few; v_call: TRBV20-1; d_call: -; cdr3_aa: CSASRSGRNEQFF; cdr3_nt: TGCAGTGCTAGCCGATCAGGGCGCAATGAGCAGTTCTTC
j_call: TRBJ2-1; clone_size: few; v_call: TRBV10-3; d_call: TRBD2; cdr3_aa: CAISKRLAGPSSYNEQFF; cdr3_nt: TGTGCCATCAGTAAGAGGCTAGCGGGGCCGTCGAGCTACAATGAGCAGTTCTTC
j_call: TRBJ2-2; clone_size: few; v_call: TRBV7-2; d_call: TRBD2; cdr3_aa: CASSSSGVNTGELFF; cdr3_nt: TGTGCCAGCAGCTCTAGCGGGGTCAACACCGGGGAGCTGTTTTTT
j_call: TRBJ2-1; clone_size: few; v_call: TRBV28; d_call: -; cdr3_aa: CASIQGSYNEQFF; cdr3_nt: TGTGCCAGCATTCAGGGGAGCTACAATGAGCAGTTCTTC
j_call: TRBJ1-5; clone_size: few; v_call: TRBV27; d_call: TRBD1; cdr3_aa: CASRGQGLNQPQHF; cdr3_nt: TGTGCCAGCCGTGGACAGGGTCTCAATCAGCCCCAGCATTTT
j_call: TRBJ1-1; clone_size: -; v_call: TRBV12-3/TRBV12-4; d_call: -; cdr3_aa: CASRTGLAEAFF; cdr3_nt: TGTGCCAGCAGGACAGGTCTCGCTGAAGCTTTCTTT
j_call: TRBJ1-4; clone_size: -; v_call: TRBV5-1; d_call: -; cdr3_aa: CASAGGSANEKLFF; cdr3_nt: TGCGCCAGCGCTGGTGGCAGCGCTAATGAAAAACTGTTTTTT
j_call: TRBJ2-1; clone_size: -; v_call: TRBV9; d_call: TRBD1; cdr3_aa: CASSYGQVTDEQFF; cdr3_nt: TGTGCCAGCAGCTACGGACAGGTCACGGATGAGCAGTTCTTC
j_call: TRBJ2-2; clone_size: -; v_call: TRBV12-3/TRBV12-4; d_call: -; cdr3_aa: CASRPGTLNTGELFF; cdr3_nt: TGTGCCAGCAGACCCGGGACCTTAAACACCGGGGAGCTGTTTTTT
j_call: TRBJ1-1; clone_size: -; v_call: TRBV5-1; d_call: TRBD1; cdr3_aa: CASSLGDSDMNTEAFF; cdr3_nt: TGCGCCAGCAGCTTGGGGGACAGTGATATGAACACTGAAGCTTTCTTT
j_call: TRBJ1-5; clone_size: few; v_call: TRBV5-1; d_call: -; cdr3_aa: CASSLAGTRNQPQHF; cdr3_nt: TGCGCCAGCAGCTTGGCCGGGACTCGGAATCAGCCCCAGCATTTT
j_call: TRBJ1-1; clone_size: few; v_call: TRBV20-1; d_call: TRBD1; cdr3_aa: CSASHRGLRNTEAFF; cdr3_nt: TGCAGTGCCTCCCACAGGGGGCTAAGGAACACTGAAGCTTTCTTT
j_call: TRBJ2-3; clone_size: few; v_call: TRBV5-8; d_call: TRBD1; cdr3_aa: CASSLVGQGDGDTQYF; cdr3_nt: TGTGCCAGCAGCTTGGTGGGACAGGGGGACGGTGATACGCAGTATTTT
j_call: TRBJ1-5; clone_size: -; v_call: TRBV9; d_call: TRBD1; cdr3_aa: CASSDRRDRVDQPQHF; cdr3_nt: TGTGCCAGCAGCGACCGCCGGGACAGGGTGGATCAGCCCCAGCATTTT
j_call: TRBJ2-3; clone_size: -; v_call: TRBV12-3/TRBV12-4; d_call: -; cdr3_aa: CASTLTGASTDAQYF; cdr3_nt: TGTGCCAGCACCCTGACTGGCGCTAGCACAGATGCGCAGTATTTT
j_call: TRBJ1-1; clone_size: few; v_call: TRBV3-1; d_call: -; cdr3_aa: CASSQGPGSEAFF; cdr3_nt: TGTGCCAGCAGCCAAGGCCCCGGGAGTGAAGCTTTCTTT
j_call: TRBJ2-3; clone_size: few; v_call: TRBV5-1; d_call: -; cdr3_aa: CASADSHKDTQYF; cdr3_nt: TGCGCCAGCGCCGACTCGCACAAAGATACGCAGTATTTT
j_call: TRBJ1-6; clone_size: many; v_call: TRBV12-3/TRBV12-4; d_call: -; cdr3_aa: CASSWTENSPLHF; cdr3_nt: TGTGCCAGCAGTTGGACAGAGAATTCACCCCTCCACTTT
j_call: TRBJ1-2; clone_size: few; v_call: TRBV5-1; d_call: -; cdr3_aa: CASSFQGNGYTF; cdr3_nt: TGCGCCAGCAGCTTTCAAGGGAATGGCTACACCTTC
j_call: TRBJ1-6; clone_size: few; v_call: TRBV5-1; d_call: TRBD1; cdr3_aa: CASSPTGEGLHF; cdr3_nt: TGCGCCAGCAGCCCGACAGGGGAAGGCCTCCACTTT
j_call: TRBJ2-2; clone_size: many; v_call: TRBV12-3/TRBV12-4; d_call: -; cdr3_aa: CASSYTGTNTGELFF; cdr3_nt: TGTGCCAGCAGTTATACAGGGACGAACACCGGGGAGCTGTTTTTT
j_call: TRBJ2-1; clone_size: -; v_call: TRBV12-3/TRBV12-4; d_call: TRBD2; cdr3_aa: CASTPLGLAGYNEQFF; cdr3_nt: TGTGCCAGCACCCCCCTTGGGCTAGCGGGCTACAATGAGCAGTTCTTC
j_call: TRBJ2-4; clone_size: few; v_call: TRBV18; d_call: TRBD2; cdr3_aa: CASSLGLAGGGNIQYF; cdr3_nt: TGTGCCAGCTCATTAGGACTAGCGGGAGGAGGGAACATTCAGTACTTC
j_call: TRBJ1-4; clone_size: few; v_call: TRBV6-1; d_call: -; cdr3_aa: CASTPPGRRNGELFF; cdr3_nt: TGTGCCAGCACTCCCCCGGGCCGACGTAATGGAGAACTGTTTTTT
j_call: TRBJ2-1; clone_size: few; v_call: TRBV12-3/TRBV12-4; d_call: -; cdr3_aa: CASRAPSSYNEQFF; cdr3_nt: TGTGCCAGCAGAGCGCCGAGCTCCTACAATGAGCAGTTCTTC
j_call: TRBJ2-3; clone_size: -; v_call: TRBV20-1; d_call: TRBD1; cdr3_aa: CSAQPHRGTQYF; cdr3_nt: TGCAGTGCTCAACCGCACAGGGGTACGCAGTATTTT
j_call: TRBJ1-1; clone_size: -; v_call: TRBV20-1; d_call: TRBD1; cdr3_aa: CSANLDRATEAFF; cdr3_nt: TGCAGTGCTAATTTGGACAGGGCTACTGAAGCTTTCTTT
j_call: TRBJ2-2; clone_size: -; v_call: TRBV12-3/TRBV12-4; d_call: -; cdr3_aa: CASSFFGANTGELFF; cdr3_nt: TGTGCCAGCAGTTTCTTCGGGGCGAACACCGGGGAGCTGTTTTTT